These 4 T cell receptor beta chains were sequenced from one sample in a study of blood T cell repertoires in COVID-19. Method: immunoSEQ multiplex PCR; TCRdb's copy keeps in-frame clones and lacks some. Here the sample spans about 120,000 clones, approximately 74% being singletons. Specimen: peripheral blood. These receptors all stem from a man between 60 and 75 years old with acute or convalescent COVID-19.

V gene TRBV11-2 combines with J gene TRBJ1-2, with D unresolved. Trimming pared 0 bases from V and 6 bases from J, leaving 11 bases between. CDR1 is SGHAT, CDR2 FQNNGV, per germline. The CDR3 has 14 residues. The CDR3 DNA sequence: TGTGCCAGCAGCTTAGACGCCGCACATGATGGCTACACCTTC. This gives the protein CASSLDAAHDGYTF.

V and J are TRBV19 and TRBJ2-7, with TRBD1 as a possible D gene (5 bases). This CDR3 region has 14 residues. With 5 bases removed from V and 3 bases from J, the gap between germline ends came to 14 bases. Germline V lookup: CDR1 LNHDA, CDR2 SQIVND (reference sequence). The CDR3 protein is CASSDGDRIYEQYF. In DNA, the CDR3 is TGTGCCAGTAGTGATGGTGACAGAATCTACGAGCAGTACTTC.

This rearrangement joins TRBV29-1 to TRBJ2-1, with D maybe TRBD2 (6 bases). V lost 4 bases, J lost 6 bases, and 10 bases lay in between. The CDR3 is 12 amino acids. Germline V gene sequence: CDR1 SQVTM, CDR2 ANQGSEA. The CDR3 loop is CSVVPGGNEQFF. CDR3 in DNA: TGCAGCGTTGTACCCGGGGGCAATGAGCAGTTCTTC.

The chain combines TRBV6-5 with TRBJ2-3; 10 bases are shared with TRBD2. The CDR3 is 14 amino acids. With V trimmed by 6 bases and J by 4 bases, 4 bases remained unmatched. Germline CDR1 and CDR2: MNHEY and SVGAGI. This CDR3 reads CASSISGRPDTQYF. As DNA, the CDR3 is TGTGCCAGCAGCATTAGCGGGAGGCCAGATACGCAGTATTTT.